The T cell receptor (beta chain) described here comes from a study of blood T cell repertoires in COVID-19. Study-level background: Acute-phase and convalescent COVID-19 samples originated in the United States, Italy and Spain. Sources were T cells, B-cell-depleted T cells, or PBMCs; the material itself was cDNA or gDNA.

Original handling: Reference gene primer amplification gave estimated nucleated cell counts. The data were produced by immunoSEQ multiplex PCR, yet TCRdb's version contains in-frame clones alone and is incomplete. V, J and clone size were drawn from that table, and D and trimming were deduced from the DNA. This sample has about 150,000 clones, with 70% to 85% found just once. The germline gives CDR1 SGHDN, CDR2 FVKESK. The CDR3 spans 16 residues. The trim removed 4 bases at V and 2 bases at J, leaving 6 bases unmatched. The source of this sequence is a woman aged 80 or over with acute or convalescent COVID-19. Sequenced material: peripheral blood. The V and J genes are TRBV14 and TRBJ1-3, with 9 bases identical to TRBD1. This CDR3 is CASSRTGERPGNTIYF. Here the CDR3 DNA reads TGTGCCAGCAGCCGGACAGGGGAACGGCCTGGAAACACCATATATTTT.